The 2 T cell receptor beta chains below were found in one sample sequenced in a study of blood T cells in healthy people across ages. A J-beta primer mix and a sample-barcoded 5' primer were used in a second PCR of about 7 to 12 cycles. From the 5' RACE reads, TCRdb called clonotypes with MiXCR, one entry per CDR3 protein. The sample contains approximately 940,000 distinct CDR3 sequences, roughly 48% of which appear only once. Sequencing was carried out using blood. The receptors derive from a young man in good health.

This clonotype showed up many times. The genes are TRBV6-2 or TRBV6-3 and TRBJ1-1, with 10 bases lining up with TRBD1. The CDR3 is 18 residues long. The trim removed 2 bases at V and 3 bases at J, leaving 12 bases unmatched. Germline values: CDR1 MNHEY, CDR2 SVGEGT. The CDR3: CASSYQTGGLGSDTEAFF. As DNA, the CDR3 is TGTGCCAGCAGTTACCAGACAGGGGGCTTAGGATCGGACACTGAAGCTTTCTTT.

The V and J genes are TRBV7-2 and TRBJ2-3, with D possibly TRBD2 on 7 matching bases. Germline CDR1 is SGHTA and CDR2 is FQGNSA. CDR3 length: 16 amino acids. V lost 3 bases and J lost 0, with 13 bases in between. CDR3 bases: TGTGCCAGCAGCTTTGGGGGGGCCCCGAGCACAGATACGCAGTATTTT. This translates into CASSFGGAPSTDTQYF.